This record covers a single TCR beta chain. Its antigen is not identified. The sample comes from a study of cytomegalovirus exposure and HLA in healthy donors. At the level of the study: A later analysis reported the same platform for the roughly 110 validation repertoires and the approximately 670 first-cohort repertoires. Study conclusions and caveats: A few of the chains that were CMV-associated were confirmed in vitro to be specific for CMV antigens.

This CDR3 has 16 amino acids. CDR1 is SGHRS and CDR2 is YFSETQ in the germline V gene. The V end was cut by 4 bases, the J end by 1 base, with 14 bases between. Assay used: immunoSEQ multiplex PCR; TCRdb lists only in-frame clones, some missing. The sample includes 200,000 to 250,000 clones, over 65% of them seen just once. The sample consisted of PBMCs. The rearrangement joins TRBV5-1 to TRBJ1-4; D remains unclear. This TCR was recovered from a woman aged 18-29 years in good health and CMV-seronegative. As DNA, the CDR3 is TGCGCCAGCAGCCGTTCCGGACGACAAACTAATGAAAAACTGTTTTTT. It translates to CASSRSGRQTNEKLFF.